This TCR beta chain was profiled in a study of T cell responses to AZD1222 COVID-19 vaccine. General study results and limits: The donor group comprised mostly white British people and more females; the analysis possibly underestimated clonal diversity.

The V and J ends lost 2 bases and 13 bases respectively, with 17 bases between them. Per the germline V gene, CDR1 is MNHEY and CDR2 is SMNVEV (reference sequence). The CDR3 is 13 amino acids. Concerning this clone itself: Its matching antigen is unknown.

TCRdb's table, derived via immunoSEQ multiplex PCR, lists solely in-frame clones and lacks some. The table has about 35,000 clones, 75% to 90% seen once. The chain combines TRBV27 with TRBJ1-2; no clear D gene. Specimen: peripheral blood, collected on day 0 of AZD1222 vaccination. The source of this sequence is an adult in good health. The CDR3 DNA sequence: TGTGCCAGCAGTTTAAATGGATTTGGTTGGGTCACCTTC. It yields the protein CASSLNGFGWVTF.